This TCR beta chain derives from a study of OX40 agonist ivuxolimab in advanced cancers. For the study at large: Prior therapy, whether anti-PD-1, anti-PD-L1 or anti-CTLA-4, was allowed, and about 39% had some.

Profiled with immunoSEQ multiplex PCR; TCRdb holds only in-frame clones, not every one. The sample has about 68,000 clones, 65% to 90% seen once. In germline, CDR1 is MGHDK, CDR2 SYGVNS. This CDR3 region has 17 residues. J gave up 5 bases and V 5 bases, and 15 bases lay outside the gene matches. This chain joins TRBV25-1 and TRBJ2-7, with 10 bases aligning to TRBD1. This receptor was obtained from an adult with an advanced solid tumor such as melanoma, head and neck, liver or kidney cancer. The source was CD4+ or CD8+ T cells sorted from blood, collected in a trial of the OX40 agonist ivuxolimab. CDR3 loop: CASSPYGAGQGWDEQYF. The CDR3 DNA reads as TGTGCCAGCAGTCCATATGGGGCGGGACAGGGGTGGGACGAGCAGTACTTC.